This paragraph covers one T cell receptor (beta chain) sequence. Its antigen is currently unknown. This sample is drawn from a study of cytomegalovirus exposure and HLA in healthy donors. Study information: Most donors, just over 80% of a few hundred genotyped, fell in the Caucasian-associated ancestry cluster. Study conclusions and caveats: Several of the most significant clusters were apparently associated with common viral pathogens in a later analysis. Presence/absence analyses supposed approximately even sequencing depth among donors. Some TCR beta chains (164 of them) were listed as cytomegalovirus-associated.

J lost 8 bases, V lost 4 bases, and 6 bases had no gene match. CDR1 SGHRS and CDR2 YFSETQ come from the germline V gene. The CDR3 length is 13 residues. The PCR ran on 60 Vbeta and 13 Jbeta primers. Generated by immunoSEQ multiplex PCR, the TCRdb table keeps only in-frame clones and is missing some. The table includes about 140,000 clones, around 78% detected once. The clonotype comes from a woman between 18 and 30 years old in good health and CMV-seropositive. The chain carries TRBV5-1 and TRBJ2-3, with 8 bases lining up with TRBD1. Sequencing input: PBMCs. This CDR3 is CASSRGQAATQYF. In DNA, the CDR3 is TGCGCCAGCAGCCGGGGACAGGCAGCTACGCAGTATTTT.